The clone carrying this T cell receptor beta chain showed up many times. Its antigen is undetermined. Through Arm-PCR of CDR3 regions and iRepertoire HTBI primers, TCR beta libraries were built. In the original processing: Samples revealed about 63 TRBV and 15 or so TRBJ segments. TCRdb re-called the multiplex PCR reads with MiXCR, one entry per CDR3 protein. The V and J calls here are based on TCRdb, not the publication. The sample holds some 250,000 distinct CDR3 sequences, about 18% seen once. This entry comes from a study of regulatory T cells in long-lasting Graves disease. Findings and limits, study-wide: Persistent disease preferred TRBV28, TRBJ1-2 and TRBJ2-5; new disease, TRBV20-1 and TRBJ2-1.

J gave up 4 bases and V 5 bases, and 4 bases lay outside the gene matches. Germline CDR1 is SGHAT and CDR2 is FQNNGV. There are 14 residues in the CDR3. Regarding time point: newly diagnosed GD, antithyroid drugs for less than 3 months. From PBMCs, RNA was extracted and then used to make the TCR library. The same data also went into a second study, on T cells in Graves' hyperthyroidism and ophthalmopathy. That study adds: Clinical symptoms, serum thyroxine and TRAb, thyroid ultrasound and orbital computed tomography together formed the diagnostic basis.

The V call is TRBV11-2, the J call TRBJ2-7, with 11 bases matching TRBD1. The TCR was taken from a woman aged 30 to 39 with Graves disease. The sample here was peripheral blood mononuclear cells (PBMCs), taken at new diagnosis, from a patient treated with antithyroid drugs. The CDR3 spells CASSPDRGQYEQYF. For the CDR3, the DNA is TGTGCCAGCAGCCCGGACAGGGGGCAATACGAGCAGTACTTC.